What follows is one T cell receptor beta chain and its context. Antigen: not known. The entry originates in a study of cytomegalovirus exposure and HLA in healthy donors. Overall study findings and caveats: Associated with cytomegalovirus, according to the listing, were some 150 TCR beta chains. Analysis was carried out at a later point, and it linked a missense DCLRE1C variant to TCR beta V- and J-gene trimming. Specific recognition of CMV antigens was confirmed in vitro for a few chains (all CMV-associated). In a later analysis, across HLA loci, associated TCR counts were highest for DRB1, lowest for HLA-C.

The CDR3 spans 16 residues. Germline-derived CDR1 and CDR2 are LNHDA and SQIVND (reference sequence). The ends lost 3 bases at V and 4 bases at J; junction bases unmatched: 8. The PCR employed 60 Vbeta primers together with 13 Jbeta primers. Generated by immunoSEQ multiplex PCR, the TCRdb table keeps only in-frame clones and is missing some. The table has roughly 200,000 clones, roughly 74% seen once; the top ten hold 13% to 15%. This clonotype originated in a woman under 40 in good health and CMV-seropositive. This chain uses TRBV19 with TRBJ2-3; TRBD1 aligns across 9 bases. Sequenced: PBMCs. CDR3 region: CASSIPTGGTADTQYF. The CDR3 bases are TGTGCCAGTAGTATCCCAACAGGGGGCACAGCAGATACGCAGTATTTT.